This T cell receptor (beta chain) derives from a study of cytomegalovirus exposure and HLA in healthy donors (TCRdb year 2017). In terms of the full investigation: An earlier analysis of some 500 of the donors reported roughly 300 Gb of sequence data and about 100 million unique TCR beta sequences from about 179 million T cells. The study was designed to test whether signatures of past pathogen exposure could be identified by cataloging public T cell receptors. High-throughput TCR immunosequencing, statistical association of individual TCRs with disease status, and machine learning were combined to predict cytomegalovirus infection status. Typing coverage varied by locus: roughly 620-630 donors for A, B, C, DRB1 and DQB1; roughly 560 for DQA1; more than 600 for DPA1; roughly 450 for DPB1. Of the 300 to 450 genotyped donors, roughly 80% fell in the genetic ancestry cluster associated with self-reported Caucasian donors. In a later genetic analysis, genome-wide SNP genotypes for about three fifths of the roughly 670 donors were used, and that subset was treated as a discovery cohort. Rather than drawing on any new phenotypic data, the later analysis identified candidate immune exposures from TCR beta sequences and the way those sequences occurred across donors. A later analysis re-analyzed previously published TCR beta repertoires from several hundred donors and added high-resolution HLA genotyping to study TCR occurrence patterns. Around 320 gigabases of sequencing data and approximately 80 million unique TCR sequences were included in an early release covering around 650 HLA-typed donors. All discovery cohort repertoires had been generated on a single sequencing platform. Along with the approximately 650-subject first cohort, a separate validation cohort of more than 90 different subjects was used. An earlier analysis of about 620 of the donors applied high-throughput TCR beta sequencing to assess whether each TCR beta V gene segment acted as functional or pseudogenic. Using immunosequencing, the study profiled T cell repertoires from 500 to 800 subjects and related those repertoires to cytomegalovirus serostatus. A few DR-DQ haplotypes were treated as single units for association and clustering because of strong linkage in the cohort. Both class I and class II loci were covered by HLA typing, at four-digit resolution. Donor age, sex, ethnicity and CMV serostatus were compiled together with the repertoire data. On average, 235,054 unique TCR beta nucleotide sequences were sequenced per donor among 398 genotyped donors of the cohort, with roughly 18% of those sequences being non-productive. General study outcomes and caveats: A further reported finding was that TCR beta sequences accurately predicted the HLA-A and HLA-B alleles for most subjects in the first cohort. Three of the identified cytomegalovirus-associated TCR beta chains were confirmed in vitro to be specific for cytomegalovirus antigens. According to a later genetic analysis, donors in an Asian-associated ancestry cluster had fewer N-insertions in productive TCRs than the approximately 650-donor mean. Broadly in line with IMGT annotations, most TCR beta V segments showed up in productive rearrangements about 90% or about 30% of the time in an earlier analysis of approximately 600 of the donors. Correlated functional status among segregating V segments might reflect linkage disequilibrium, but an unknown experimental factor could not be ruled out. Approximately 16 rarely observed V segments, including chromosome 9 orphons, were excluded from the earlier analysis of some 590 of the donors because counts were too low. A cluster of highly shared sequence variants was judged likely to be a technical artifact of the sequencing pipeline. In a later analysis, several top co-occurrence clusters were reported to appear linked to parvovirus B19, influenza, CMV and Epstein-Barr virus. The classifier was reported to diagnose cytomegalovirus status with high specificity and sensitivity in both the original and validation cohorts. Sequencing depth was assumed to be roughly uniform across donors in the presence/absence analyses, though that assumption may not hold. A later analysis found that HLA-associated TCR beta chains were more clonally expanded and had lower generation probabilities than equally common non-associated chains. A later analysis found that TCR association rates varied across HLA loci, with DRB1 alleles showing the most associated TCRs and HLA-C alleles the fewest. A total of roughly 160 TCR beta chains were listed by the study as associated with cytomegalovirus. Because HLA typing was unavailable for some donors at each locus, only the typed subset was used in association tests. Because the 87-base-pair reads could not distinguish some IMGT-functional V segments, including TRBV6-2 and TRBV6-3, those segments were excluded. A later analysis associated 16,951 TCR beta sequences with specific HLA alleles at a false discovery rate of 0.05. According to a later analysis, most CMV-associated TCR beta chains appeared to be HLA-restricted, and the HLA associations seemed to be driven largely by CMV exposure. When HLA alleles, especially DR and DQ, strongly co-occurred, attributing TCR associations to individual alleles was difficult. It was suggested by the authors that the approach could potentially be generalized to other disease states and immunological phenotypes. For the cohort, immune exposure information was limited to CMV serostatus. In a later genetic analysis, a missense DCLRE1C variant was associated with V-gene and J-gene trimming of TCR beta chains, and the association was replicated in an independent cohort. In this cohort, only TCR beta chains were sequenced, and detectable features were limited by the absence of alpha or paired-chain data. While some public TCRs were present in many individuals, most TCR sequences turned up only very rarely across donors.

The cohort was made up of approximately 700 healthy bone marrow donors. At the time of sampling, every cohort member was nominally healthy, though immune exposures that went unrecorded were likely present. The donor tested CMV seronegative and was one of the 352 seronegative cohort members. A peripheral blood sample was collected from each donor, and TCR beta sequencing was performed on peripheral blood mononuclear cells. Genomic DNA was extracted from the blood cell samples with the Qiagen DNeasy Blood Extraction Kit. Of note for this clone: What this receptor recognizes is not known. Base quality data are lacking; no much larger clone is found one base away.

The CDR3 holds 17 amino acids from the cysteine to the phenylalanine. The DNA shown is the 51-base CDR3, in frame from base 1. V loses 4 bases of germline sequence and J loses 3 bases, and the interval between the two ends is 20 bases. Via the germline V gene, CDR1 is KGHSH and CDR2 LQKENI. The library was built by means of the immunoSEQ multiplex PCR assay. For the multiplex PCR, a mixture combining 60 forward primers for TCR Vbeta segments and 13 reverse primers for TCR Jbeta segments was used. The CDR3 region of rearranged TCR beta genes was amplified from genomic DNA with a multiplex PCR assay. Amplified TCR beta libraries were sequenced as 87-base-pair reads on the Illumina HiSeq System. The study's processing was this. A later analysis counted about 80 million unique TCR beta chains across the 600 to 850 repertoires, and approximately 11 million of these chains were shared by at least two donors. To remove PCR and sequencing errors, raw reads were error-corrected and collapsed into unique sequences using a nearest-neighbor algorithm that merged closely related sequences. V, D and J gene segments were assigned by aligning CDR3 sequences to IMGT reference sequences. For a sequence to be retained, at least a six-nucleotide match to both a V gene segment and a J gene segment was required. A rearrangement counted as productive if the CDR3 had no stop codons and remained in frame with V and J, and every other rearrangement counted as non-productive. Following IMGT convention, CDR3 was defined as the stretch from the second conserved V-encoded cysteine to the conserved J-encoded phenylalanine. In an earlier analysis of more than 550 of the donors, sequences lacking an unambiguous match to a single V gene segment were excluded. An earlier analysis of 450 to 650 of the donors called V segments functional above 56.7% productive rearrangements and segregating when the between-donor standard deviation exceeded 5%. A statistical classification framework was built to diagnose cytomegalovirus status from the catalog of TCR beta chain sequences. In a later analysis, TCR nucleotide sequences were compared against IMGT/GENE-DB human TR gene sequences so that V and J genes could be assigned. In a later analysis, CDR3 sequences and most-parsimonious VDJ recombination scenarios were assigned using the TCRdist pipeline. A later analysis defined each TCR beta chain by its CDR3 amino acid sequence plus V-gene family, and excluded reads lacking a unique V-gene family. As a way to deal with suspected cross-contamination and a sequencing artifact, a later analysis dropped approximately 570 nucleotide sequences that were highly shared and had low generation probability. In a later analysis, a clonal expansion index for each public chain was calculated from normalized within-repertoire ranks of inferred template counts. In a later analysis, generation probabilities were computed using a VDJ recombination model fitted to out-of-frame rearrangements, and the results were checked against IGoR. Hypergeometric tests were used in a later analysis to score TCR-TCR, TCR-HLA and TCR-CMV co-occurrence, with a repertoire-size bias correction applied to the TCR pairs. False discovery rates were estimated in a later analysis by permuting HLA or CMV assignments 20 times. A later analysis grouped co-occurring TCRs with DBSCAN, adding TCRdist sequence similarity when clustering within HLA-allele-positive subsets. Repertoires with fewer than 30,000 or more than 120,000 public chains were left out of co-occurrence clustering, as were about 5 repertoires with anomalous nucleotide sharing. Not all clones reach the TCRdb copy of this immuneACCESS table, which keeps in-frame sequences only. Checked studies attribute under half of the gap to unresolved V genes and leave the rest unexplained. The V and J calls and clone size were taken over from that table, and D and trimming were inferred from the DNA. For this sample the table gives about 200,000 clones, of which 60% to 80% were detected only once. The ten largest account for 3% to 4% of the sample.

The sequence links TRBV18 to TRBJ2-3; the D gene is unclear. The sequence was obtained from a male donor in good health and CMV-seronegative. The sample consisted of PBMCs. The nucleotides read TGTGCCAGCTCACTCCTATCTCGGAGTTCAGATACAGATACGCAGTATTTT. It encodes CASSLLSRSSDTDTQYF.